This TCR beta chain emerged from a study of T-cell memory formation after mild COVID-19. Whole-study findings and limits: The finding that pre-infection memory included some responding clones suggested that cross-reactive memory joined.

This clonotype was seen a few times. Antigen: not known. TCRdb called the 5' RACE reads again in MiXCR, with one record for every CDR3 protein. The sample lists about 400,000 distinct CDR3 sequences; about 16% were seen once. The CDR3 is made up of 9 amino acids. Germline CDR1 reads DFQATT; CDR2 reads SNEGSKA (reference sequence). This receptor was taken from a man younger than 35 who had mild COVID-19 (a few samples of this study predate the infection). Cell type and time point are not known. The chain combines TRBV20-1 with TRBJ1-1; tentative D call: TRBD1 (5 bases). What was sequenced was PBMCs or a T cell subset sorted from them (not recorded which). The CDR3 loop reads CGASSEAFF. The DNA of the CDR3 is TGCGGGGCCTCGAGTGAAGCTTTCTTT.